This T cell receptor (beta chain) was identified during a study of CXCR3-negative and CXCR3-positive naive CD8 T cells. With respect to this clonotype: What it recognizes is unknown.

All TRB cDNA libraries came from 5' RACE performed with UMI labels. TCRdb re-called the 5' RACE reads; one entry per CDR3 protein, DNA not given. This sample's table has 50,000 to 60,000 distinct CDR3 sequences. The length of the CDR3 is 13 residues. CDR1 and CDR2 from the germline V gene are MNHNS and SASEGT. Study-level points and caveats: TRBV-TRBJ usage was alike in naive CXCR3-negative and CXCR3-positive cells but differed in memory cells. TCR interaction strength was inferred from TRB CDR3 physicochemistry, as CD5 matched across naive subsets. Comparably high diversity was seen in both naive subsets, and much lower diversity in memory CD8+ cells.

The TCR comes from a human donor in good health. Some clones in this sample may be carry-over from other donors' samples. The specimen was naive CXCR3- CD8+ T cells from blood. Subset indicated: CD45RO-CCR7+CD27+CD95- naive CD8+ T cells lacking CXCR3 (TNR3-). The rearrangement links TRBV6-1 to TRBJ2-1; TCRdb's assignment of TRBD1 cannot be checked, as there is no DNA. CDR3 loop: CASRDDGNNEQFF.